This T cell receptor (beta chain) was identified during a study of blood T cell repertoires in COVID-19. Trimming took 3 bases from V and 1 from J; bases not matched to a gene: 2. CDR1 is SGDLS, CDR2 YYNGEE, per germline. The CDR3 loop spans 17 amino acids. Libraries were prepared by immunoSEQ multiplex PCR; TCRdb keeps only in-frame clonotypes and omits some of them. The data show a few hundred thousand clones, 87% seen once. This sequence originates from a woman in her 40s who had recovered from COVID-19. The V call is TRBV9, the J call TRBJ2-1; 15 bases are a match to TRBD2. The specimen sequenced was PBMCs or T cells enriched from blood (not recorded which). The CDR3 loop is CASSAGTSGRSYNEQFF. The CDR3 DNA reads TGTGCCAGCAGCGCCGGGACTAGCGGGAGGTCCTACAATGAGCAGTTCTTC.